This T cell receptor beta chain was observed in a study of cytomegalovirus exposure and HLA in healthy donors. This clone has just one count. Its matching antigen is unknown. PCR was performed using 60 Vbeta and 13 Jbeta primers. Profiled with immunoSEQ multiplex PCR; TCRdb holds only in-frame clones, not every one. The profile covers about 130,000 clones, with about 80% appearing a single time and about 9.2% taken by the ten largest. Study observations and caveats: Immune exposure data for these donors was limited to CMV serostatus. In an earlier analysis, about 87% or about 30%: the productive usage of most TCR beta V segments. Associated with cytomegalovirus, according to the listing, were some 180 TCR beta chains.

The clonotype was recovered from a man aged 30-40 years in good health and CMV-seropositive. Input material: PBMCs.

Here the CDR3 DNA reads TGTGCCAGCAGCCTAGGTAGTGAAAGAGAGACCCAGTACTTC. Protein sequence: CASSLGSERETQYF. This rearrangement joins TRBV7-6 to TRBJ2-5; D is unresolved. The CDR3 loop spans 14 amino acids. CDR1 is SGHVS, CDR2 FNYEAQ, per germline. V lost 5 bases, J lost 4 bases, and 14 bases lay in between.